This T cell receptor (beta chain) was recorded in a study of blood T cell repertoires in COVID-19. Looking at the study overall: Spain, Italy and the United States supplied samples that represented acute and convalescent COVID-19. The analysed material was cDNA or gDNA that came from T cells, B-cell-depleted T cells, or PBMCs.

V lost 6 bases and J 8 bases, leaving 21 bases between the germline ends. CDR3 length: 15 amino acids. Germline CDR1 is SGDLS and CDR2 is YYNGEE. In the authors' methods: Estimation of nucleated cell counts relied on the amplification of reference gene primers. Repertoires were generated with immunoSEQ multiplex PCR, while TCRdb's copy carries only in-frame clones and drops some. V and J calls and clone size are given by that table; D and trimming were obtained from the DNA. This table has roughly 120,000 clones, over 75% appearing once. The source is a man aged 55 to 70 with acute or convalescent COVID-19. The sample taken for sequencing was peripheral blood. The rearrangement links TRBV9 to TRBJ2-1; a possible D gene is TRBD1 (8 bases). The CDR3 reads CASTYTGGRGDEQFF. CDR3 sequence (DNA): TGTGCCAGCACCTATACAGGGGGGAGGGGAGATGAGCAGTTCTTC.